A single sample is the source of the 29 T cell receptor beta chains below, sequenced in a study of PD-1 blockade in mismatch repair-deficient tumors (dated by TCRdb to 2017 to 2019). Receptor amplification or capture employed the immunoSEQ multiplex PCR assay. The immuneACCESS repertoire file appears here via TCRdb, limited to in-frame rearrangements. These files lack a portion of the clones; in checked studies, under half of the deficit traces to unresolved V genes, and the cause of the others is not known. This sample is represented by about 110,000 clones; 60% to 85% of them were singletons. The ten largest clonotypes hold 4.7% of the sample. The sample was peripheral blood, taken about 60 weeks after starting pembrolizumab. The receptors stem from an adult with mismatch repair-deficient cancer.

The sample holds a few counts of this clone. The chain links TRBV19 to TRBJ2-1; D may be TRBD2 (6 bases). Germline V CDR1 and CDR2: LNHDA, SQIVND (reference sequence). V was shortened by 3 bases and J by 0 bases, with 12 bases between the two germline ends. This CDR3 contains 16 residues. The CDR3 coding sequence is TGTGCCAGTAGTATGCGGGTCGGGAGCTCCTACAATGAGCAGTTCTTC. The encoded protein is CASSMRVGSSYNEQFF.

This clone was observed once. The V gene is TRBV6-1, the J gene TRBJ2-5; 7 bases map to TRBD1. Germline trimming cut 6 bases from V and 5 bases from J; bases unmatched to any gene: 9. The CDR3 extends over 14 amino acids. Per germline, CDR1 MNHNS and CDR2 SASEGT. CDR3 sequence (DNA): TGTGCCAGCAGGGTACAGGGGTGGCGGGAGACCCAGTACTTC. It encodes CASRVQGWRETQYF.

The chain recombines TRBV5-6 with TRBJ2-3; no firm D call. The CDR3 contains 12 residues. Germline V gene data show CDR1 as SGHDT and CDR2 as YYEEEE. V was trimmed by 3 bases and J by 8 bases, leaving 10 bases between them. CDR3 DNA: TGTGCCAGCAGCTCTTCTTCGGGTACGCAGTATTTT. Its protein product is CASSSSSGTQYF.

This chain uses TRBV9 with TRBJ2-2, with D possibly TRBD1 on 5 matching bases. The CDR3 totals 14 residues. The germline V gene has CDR1 SGDLS and CDR2 YYNGEE. Trimming left V 3 bases short and J 3 bases short, with 9 bases between. Written as DNA, the CDR3 is TGTGCCAGCAGCGGGTCAGGGTACACCGGGGAGCTGTTTTTT. Protein sequence: CASSGSGYTGELFF.

This chain connects TRBV5-6 to TRBJ1-1; no definite D call. Trimming shortened V by 3 bases and J by 3 bases, and 12 bases separated the two germline ends. Germline V gene sequence: CDR1 SGHDT, CDR2 YYEEEE. The CDR3 has 14 residues. CDR3 protein: CASSYDGGYTEAFF. The CDR3 DNA sequence: TGTGCCAGCAGCTACGACGGTGGGTACACTGAAGCTTTCTTT.

This chain links TRBV6-4 with TRBJ2-1; D possibly uses TRBD1 or TRBD2 (5 bases each). The CDR3 covers 13 residues. Germline V CDR1 and CDR2: MRHNA, SNTAGT. Between the trimmed V and J ends, which lost 5 bases and 6 bases, there was a span of 11 bases. CDR3 sequence (DNA): TGTGCCAGCAGTCCGCAGGGAGTCAATGAGCAGTTCTTC. It translates to CASSPQGVNEQFF.

J is TRBJ1-1 and V is TRBV6-1; 7 bases map to TRBD1. This CDR3 is 15 amino acids long. Per germline, CDR1 MNHNS and CDR2 SASEGT. Trimming cost V 4 bases and J 2 bases; bases outside gene matches: 7. The CDR3 spells CASSARQGPNTEAFF. The CDR3 DNA follows: TGTGCCAGCAGTGCCCGACAGGGTCCTAACACTGAAGCTTTCTTT.

The chain has TRBV6-5 and TRBJ2-7; 7 bases line up with TRBD2. After removal of 0 bases from V and 4 bases from J, the junction contained 3 bases not matched to a gene. Germline V gene lookup returns CDR1 MNHEY and CDR2 SVGAGI. The CDR3 has 14 residues. The CDR3 nucleotides read TGTGCCAGCAGTTACTCAGGGGAGGGGTACGAGCAGTACTTC. Its translation is CASSYSGEGYEQYF.

The chain links TRBV6-5 to TRBJ1-1; D gene uncertain. Germline CDR1 and CDR2: MNHEY and SVGAGI. Trimming took off 2 bases at V and 1 base at J, with 14 bases between the two ends. This CDR3 has 16 amino acids. The CDR3 region has the DNA TGTGCCAGCAGTTACGGTCAGCCACCCGAGAACACTGAAGCTTTCTTT. Translation gives CASSYGQPPENTEAFF.

This sequence joins TRBV5-4 and TRBJ1-2; a possible D gene is TRBD1 (6 bases). Germline assignment: CDR1 SGHNT and CDR2 YYREEE (reference sequence). V gave up 3 bases and J gave up 3 bases, with 15 bases separating them. This CDR3 region has 15 residues. The chain's CDR3 is CASSSLREGDYGYTF. Here the CDR3 DNA reads TGTGCCAGCAGCTCTTTAAGGGAGGGGGACTATGGCTACACCTTC.

The V call is TRBV15, the J call TRBJ2-5; a possible D gene is TRBD2 (6 bases). The CDR3 covers 13 residues. Germline assignment: CDR1 LNHNV and CDR2 YYDKDF (reference sequence). Trimming pared 1 base from V and 5 bases from J, leaving 8 bases between. The CDR3 is CATSRGRGETQYF. The CDR3 region has the DNA TGTGCCACCAGCAGAGGCCGGGGGGAGACCCAGTACTTC.

This clone has only a few counts. This CDR3 is CASSSGTGGTEAFF. CDR3 sequence (DNA): TGTGCCAGCAGCTCCGGGACAGGGGGCACTGAAGCTTTCTTT. The chain uses TRBV7-3 and TRBJ1-1; 11 bases map to TRBD1. This CDR3 comprises 14 residues. Germline trimming cut 4 bases from V and 4 bases from J; bases unmatched to any gene: 2. CDR1 and CDR2 (germline): SGHTA, FQGTGA.

The rearrangement joins TRBV7-8 to TRBJ1-2; D is unresolved. Germline V gene data show CDR1 as SGHVS and CDR2 as FQNEAQ. The V end lost 8 bases, the J end lost 3 bases, and 19 bases lay between the germline ends. This CDR3 spans 15 amino acids. The CDR3 here is CASSTGSSGHYGYTF. For the CDR3, the DNA is TGTGCCAGCTCCACCGGGAGCTCTGGGCACTATGGCTACACCTTC.

V is TRBV14 and J is TRBJ2-6; D is perhaps TRBD1 (5 bases). Trimming shortened V by 1 base and J by 0 bases, and 16 bases separated the two germline ends. The CDR3 loop spans 19 amino acids. CDR1 SGHDN and CDR2 FVKESK come from the germline V gene. The CDR3 loop is CASSQVQESTSSGANVLTF. DNA for the CDR3: TGTGCCAGCAGCCAAGTACAGGAATCAACAAGCTCTGGGGCCAACGTCCTGACTTTC.

This rearrangement joins TRBV9 to TRBJ2-7, with D perhaps TRBD1 (5 bases). V was cut by 4 bases and J by 6 bases, with 17 bases left in between. This CDR3 spans 14 amino acids. Germline V gene data show CDR1 as SGDLS and CDR2 as YYNGEE. The DNA for the CDR3 is TGTGCCAGCAGCCCCCTGGCCAGGGTAAGCGAGCAGTACTTC. Its translation: CASSPLARVSEQYF.

The chain employs TRBV12-5 and TRBJ2-1; TRBD2 is a possible D gene (6 bases). Per germline, CDR1 LGHNT and CDR2 FRNRAP. The CDR3 loop spans 13 amino acids. V was trimmed by 9 bases and J by 4 bases, leaving 13 bases between them. CDR3 residues: CASSSELYNEQFF. DNA of the CDR3: TGTGCTAGCTCTAGCGAACTATACAATGAGCAGTTCTTC.

This chain uses TRBV5-1 with TRBJ2-3, with 7 bases that match TRBD2. This CDR3 is 15 amino acids long. Germline CDR1 reads SGHRS; CDR2 reads YFSETQ. The V segment lost 0 bases and the J segment 5 bases; nucleotides outside the gene matches: 6. CDR3 bases: TGCGCCAGCAGCTTGGATGCGGGAGATCAAGATACGCAGTATTTT. It is translated as CASSLDAGDQDTQYF. Combining the CDR3 with reference TRBV5-1 and TRBJ2-3 gives the whole variable domain KAGVTQTPRYLIKTRGQQVTLSCSPISGHRSVSWYQQTPGQGLQFLFEYFSETQRNKGNFPGRFSGRQFSNSRSEMNVSTLELGDSALYLCASSLDAGDQDTQYFGPGTRLTVL.

In this sample, this clone turned up once. This rearrangement joins TRBV5-8 to TRBJ2-7, with D perhaps TRBD1 or TRBD2 (6 bases each). Trimming took off 0 bases at V and 2 bases at J, with 12 bases between the two ends. The CDR3 extends over 15 amino acids. Germline-derived CDR1 and CDR2 are SGHTS and YDEGEE. For the CDR3, the DNA is TGTGCCAGCAGCTTGGATCGGGGGCGCCCCTACGAGCAGTACTTC. Translating gives CASSLDRGRPYEQYF.

This clone was detected only a few times. The chain couples TRBV5-1 to TRBJ2-2; TRBD1 is a possible D gene (8 bases). The CDR3 spans 16 residues. V was clipped by 2 bases and J by 6 bases, with 17 bases between them. Germline V CDR1 and CDR2: SGHRS, YFSETQ. The CDR3, as DNA: TGCGCCAGCAGCTTTCAAGGACAGGGAGGGTCCGGGGAGCTGTTTTTT. The encoded protein is CASSFQGQGGSGELFF.

The chain has TRBV27 and TRBJ2-2; 10 bases fit TRBD2. Trimming removed 6 bases from V and 6 bases from J; junction bases left unmatched: 16. Per the germline V gene, CDR1 is MNHEY and CDR2 is SMNVEV (reference sequence). The CDR3 runs to 18 residues. CDR3 DNA sequence: TGTGCCAGCAGCACCCTGGGGCTAGCGGGAGTTGTATCCGGGGAGCTGTTTTTT. Protein product: CASSTLGLAGVVSGELFF.

The CDR3 is CASTSMGTGGYTF. The CDR3 coding sequence is TGTGCCAGTACTTCCATGGGGACTGGGGGCTACACCTTC. The rearrangement uses TRBV19 and TRBJ1-2; TRBD1 might be the D (5 bases). The CDR3 extends over 13 amino acids. Germline V gene data show CDR1 as LNHDA and CDR2 as SQIVND (reference sequence). Deletions cut 7 bases from V and 8 bases from J, with 17 bases between.

There are a few counts of this clone. This chain joins TRBV9 and TRBJ2-1, with a tentative D call TRBD1 (5 bases). Germline V CDR1 and CDR2: SGDLS, YYNGEE. Trimming removed 4 bases at V and 5 bases at J, with 13 bases between. CDR3 size: 14 residues. The CDR3 bases are TGTGCCAGCAGCCACCCAGGGTGGAACAATGAGCAGTTCTTC. Encoded protein: CASSHPGWNNEQFF.

The rearrangement joins TRBV18 to TRBJ2-3; no clear D gene. Trimming stripped 4 bases from V and 5 bases from J, with 10 bases between. The CDR3 covers 13 residues. Germline V gene sequence: CDR1 KGHSH, CDR2 LQKENI. This CDR3 reads CASSRQEGDTQYF. The CDR3 nucleotides are TGTGCCAGCTCACGTCAGGAAGGAGATACGCAGTATTTT.

The chain has TRBV19 and TRBJ2-3, with D possibly TRBD2 on 6 matching bases. Germline CDR1 is LNHDA and CDR2 is SQIVND (reference sequence). The CDR3 covers 15 residues. With 7 bases removed from V and 0 bases from J, the gap between germline ends came to 14 bases. The CDR3 sequence: CASKPQSGSTDTQYF. CDR3 in DNA: TGTGCCAGTAAGCCTCAGAGCGGGAGCACAGATACGCAGTATTTT.

In this sample, this clone turned up once. The V and J genes are TRBV25-1 and TRBJ2-2; 9 positions agree with TRBD1. The ends lost 6 bases at V and 5 bases at J; junction bases unmatched: 7. Looked up from germline, CDR1 is MGHDK and CDR2 is SYGVNS. The CDR3 totals 15 residues. The CDR3 here is CASRSGTGNTGELFF. CDR3 in DNA: TGTGCCAGCAGATCCGGGACAGGGAATACCGGGGAGCTGTTTTTT.

The genes are TRBV5-6 and TRBJ1-2, with 8 bases lining up with TRBD1. CDR1 and CDR2 from the germline V gene are SGHDT and YYEEEE. The CDR3 length is 12 residues. V shed 4 bases and J 7 bases; nucleotides not matched to a gene: 3. In nucleotides, the CDR3 is TGTGCCAGCAGCCCAGGGGGCAGTGGCTACACCTTC. This sequence encodes CASSPGGSGYTF.

The chain employs TRBV5-4 and TRBJ2-1, with 14 positions matching TRBD2. The trim removed 5 bases at V and 8 bases at J, leaving 9 bases unmatched. Germline V gene sequence: CDR1 SGHNT, CDR2 YYREEE (reference sequence). The CDR3 runs 16 residues. The CDR3 bases are TGTGCCAGCAGTTTCGCCGGGACTAGCGGGAGAGATGAGCAGTTCTTC. This gives the protein CASSFAGTSGRDEQFF.

The rearrangement joins TRBV30 to TRBJ1-1; D not certain. V was shortened by 2 bases and J by 2 bases, with 6 bases between the two germline ends. The CDR3 consists of 12 residues. Germline CDR1 GTSNPN, CDR2 SVGIG (reference sequence). This chain's CDR3 is CAWSRKNTEAFF. The CDR3 coding sequence is TGTGCCTGGAGTCGAAAAAACACTGAAGCTTTCTTT.

A few counts support this clone. This chain uses TRBV6-6 with TRBJ2-7, with TRBD1 matching over 8 bases. The germline gives CDR1 MNHNY, CDR2 SVGAGI (reference sequence). Trimming took 4 bases from V and 5 from J; bases not matched to a gene: 10. The CDR3 has 15 amino acids. The CDR3 loop is CASSSPLDREHEQYF. DNA for the CDR3: TGTGCCAGCAGTTCACCTTTGGACAGGGAACACGAGCAGTACTTC.